This T cell receptor (beta chain) was recovered during a study of blood T cells in healthy people across ages. This clonotype was detected a few times. Germline CDR1 is MDHEN and CDR2 is SYDVKM. The CDR3 consists of 16 residues. V was clipped by 2 bases and J by 9 bases; unmatched bases: 11. PCR was performed a second time for roughly 7 to 11 cycles using a sample-barcoded 5' primer and a J-beta primer mix. MiXCR, applied by TCRdb to the 5' RACE reads, yields one record per CDR3 protein. The table includes more than 1,000,000 distinct CDR3 sequences, 25% detected once. Russia was home to the donors, healthy Caucasian individuals aged about 6 to 90. These data were also reused for a study on T cells of mothers and their children. Per that study: The entire RNA extract went into cDNA synthesis at approximately 1.5 ug per 15 ul. Barcodes and 2-4 random nucleotides were added by M1S in the second PCR. Over 8.5 million TCR beta CDR3 reads were obtained from each mother, and some 3.2 million from each child.

This chain links TRBV28 with TRBJ2-1; 9 bases line up with TRBD2. The specimen was blood. This clonotype was obtained from a girl aged 2-10 years in good health. This chain's CDR3 is CASSLKLAGVLVEQFF. The CDR3 DNA reads TGTGCCAGCAGTTTAAAATTAGCGGGAGTTTTAGTTGAGCAGTTCTTC.